This entry lists 28 T cell receptor beta chains sequenced from one sample in a study of blood T cell repertoires in COVID-19. Produced via immunoSEQ multiplex PCR; TCRdb's table is partial and in-frame only. The table lists almost 500,000 clones, approximately 86% of them singletons. Specimen: PBMCs or T cells enriched from blood (not recorded which). The receptors were sampled from a woman aged 55-70 years who had recovered from COVID-19.

There are a few counts of this clone. The CDR3 nucleotides read TGTGCCATGAACAGGGGAAAGAATTCACCCCTCCACTTT. Amino acid sequence: CAMNRGKNSPLHF. V is TRBV24-1 and J is TRBJ1-6; TRBD1 matches at 7 bases. CDR3 length: 13 amino acids. Per the germline V gene, CDR1 is KGHDR and CDR2 is SFDVKD. J gave up 7 bases and V 11 bases, and 7 bases lay outside the gene matches.

The chain has TRBV11-2 and TRBJ2-2; D remains unclear. Trimming pared 3 bases from V and 4 bases from J, leaving 12 bases between. This CDR3 has 15 residues. Germline-derived CDR1 and CDR2 are SGHAT and FQNNGV. The CDR3 protein is CASSLSRLPTGELFF. Here the CDR3 DNA reads TGTGCCAGCAGCTTGTCCAGGTTGCCCACCGGGGAGCTGTTTTTT.

V gene TRBV11-2 combines with J gene TRBJ2-2; TRBD2 matches 10 bases. CDR3 length: 16 amino acids. Germline V gene sequence: CDR1 SGHAT, CDR2 FQNNGV. J was trimmed by 1 base and V by 7 bases; bases with no gene match: 6. This CDR3 is CASKKLAGKNTGELFF. The CDR3 DNA sequence: TGTGCCAGCAAGAAACTAGCGGGGAAGAACACCGGGGAGCTGTTTTTT.

The rearrangement links TRBV5-1 to TRBJ2-3, with a weak D call TRBD2 (5 bases). CDR3 length: 13 residues. The V end was cut by 5 bases, the J end by 3 bases, with 10 bases between. Germline-derived CDR1 and CDR2 are SGHRS and YFSETQ. The CDR3 here is CASRAEVTDTQYF. The CDR3 DNA is TGCGCCAGCAGGGCGGAGGTGACAGATACGCAGTATTTT.

This clone was detected only once. CDR3 sequence: CASKGASGVVSGPAYNEQFF. The CDR3 nucleotides are TGTGCCAGCAAGGGTGCTAGCGGGGTAGTTTCGGGCCCGGCCTACAATGAGCAGTTCTTC. V is TRBV28 and J is TRBJ2-1; TRBD2 matches 9 bases. Germline CDR1 MDHEN, CDR2 SYDVKM. This CDR3 is built from 20 residues. V was clipped by 7 bases and J by 2 bases; unmatched bases: 21.

This chain uses TRBV15 with TRBJ1-5; D perhaps matches TRBD1 (5 bases). The CDR3 spans 14 residues. V lost 2 bases and J 4 bases, leaving 9 bases between the germline ends. CDR1 LNHNV and CDR2 YYDKDF come from the germline V gene (reference sequence). The CDR3 loop reads CATSRQGYNQPQHF. The CDR3 bases are TGTGCCACCAGCAGACAGGGATATAATCAGCCCCAGCATTTT.

The V call is TRBV4-1, the J call TRBJ2-3; 7 bases agree with TRBD1. CDR3 length: 15 residues. Germline CDR1 MGHRA, CDR2 YSYEKL. V shed 1 base and J 4 bases; nucleotides not matched to a gene: 5. CDR3 in DNA: TGCGCCAGCAGCCAAGCCACAGGGGTCGCAGATACGCAGTATTTT. Translated: CASSQATGVADTQYF.

This clone is a singleton in its sample. The chain links TRBV27 to TRBJ1-5; 8 bases map to TRBD1. The CDR3 covers 14 residues. J was trimmed by 4 bases and V by 6 bases; bases with no gene match: 5. CDR1 MNHEY and CDR2 SMNVEV come from the germline V gene (reference sequence). This CDR3 reads CASSRTGRNQPQHF. CDR3 DNA: TGTGCCAGCAGCAGGACAGGGCGGAATCAGCCCCAGCATTTT.

The rearrangement joins TRBV6-5 to TRBJ2-6; D might be TRBD1 (6 bases). Per the germline V gene, CDR1 is MNHEY and CDR2 is SVGAGI. Trimming shortened V by 5 bases and J by 3 bases, and 11 bases separated the two germline ends. The CDR3 runs to 15 residues. CDR3 nucleotides: TGTGCCAGCAGTACAGGGTATTTTGGGGCCAACGTCCTGACTTTC. This codes for CASSTGYFGANVLTF.

This clone was seen more than once but under ten times. The V call is TRBV11-2, the J call TRBJ2-1, with D possibly being TRBD1 (6 bases). The CDR3 runs 16 residues. CDR1 SGHAT and CDR2 FQNNGV come from the germline V gene. V dropped 2 bases and J dropped 4 bases, with 15 bases sitting between them. The CDR3 is CASSLRGRGDYNEQFF. CDR3 bases: TGTGCCAGCAGCTTAAGGGGCAGGGGCGATTACAATGAGCAGTTCTTC. Full variable domain (remainder filled in from reference TRBV11-2 and TRBJ2-1): EAGVAQSPRYKIIEKRQSVAFWCNPISGHATLYWYQQILGQGPKLLIQFQNNGVVDDSQLPKDRFSAERLKGVDSTLKIQPAKLEDSAVYLCASSLRGRGDYNEQFFGPGTRLTVL.

The CDR3 is CASSDDRGEEKLFF. CDR3 DNA sequence: TGCGCCAGCAGCGACGACAGGGGGGAAGAAAAACTGTTTTTT. The rearrangement joins TRBV5-1 to TRBJ1-4, with 9 bases matching TRBD1. The CDR3 contains 14 residues. In germline, CDR1 is SGHRS, CDR2 YFSETQ. The V and J ends lost 4 bases and 8 bases, in that order; junction bases with no gene match: 6.

This clone was detected only once. The V and J genes are TRBV7-9 and TRBJ1-1; perhaps TRBD1 as D (5 bases). The germline V gene has CDR1 SEHNR and CDR2 FQNEAQ (reference sequence). Trimming took off 3 bases at V and 6 bases at J, with 17 bases between the two ends. The CDR3 loop spans 15 amino acids. CDR3 DNA sequence: TGTGCCAGCAGCTTTGGGACTCTACCCAGGGCTGAAGCTTTCTTT. Protein: CASSFGTLPRAEAFF. Variable domain in full (rest from reference TRBV7-9 and TRBJ1-1): DTGVSQNPRHKITKRGQNVTFRCDPISEHNRLYWYRQTLGQGPEFLTYFQNEAQLEKSRLLSDRFSAERPKGSFSTLEIQRTEQGDSAMYLCASSFGTLPRAEAFFGQGTRLTVV.

V is TRBV10-1 and J is TRBJ2-6; D is unclear. V gave up 3 bases and J gave up 4 bases, with 10 bases separating them. The V gene's germline CDR1 is WNHNN and CDR2 SYGVQD (reference sequence). The CDR3 runs to 15 residues. The CDR3 DNA reads TGCGCCAGCAGTGACTCTGGCCGCGGGGCCAACGTCCTGACTTTC. This gives the protein CASSDSGRGANVLTF.

The V and J genes are TRBV2 and TRBJ1-1; a possible D gene is TRBD1 (5 bases). The germline V and J ends were trimmed by 3 bases and 5 bases, with 10 bases remaining between them. The CDR3 has 13 residues. Germline V gives CDR1 SNHLY, CDR2 FYNNEI. In DNA form, the CDR3 reads TGTGCCAGCAGTGACAGGGAGGGTACTGAAGCTTTCTTT. Encoded protein: CASSDREGTEAFF.

This chain connects TRBV20-1 to TRBJ1-2, with D possibly TRBD1 on 5 matching bases. V was shortened by 3 bases and J by 4 bases, with 9 bases between the two germline ends. Germline CDR1 and CDR2: DFQATT and SNEGSKA (reference sequence). The CDR3 extends over 12 amino acids. The chain's CDR3 is CSASLTAYGYTF. The CDR3 DNA follows: TGCAGTGCTAGTCTGACAGCCTATGGCTACACCTTC.

The chain links TRBV25-1 to TRBJ2-1; 8 positions agree with TRBD1. Germline V gene sequence: CDR1 MGHDK, CDR2 SYGVNS. The CDR3 has 13 residues. After removal of 8 bases from V and 8 bases from J, the junction contained 8 bases not matched to a gene. The chain's CDR3 is CASLRTGWDEQFF. As DNA, the CDR3 is TGTGCCAGCCTCAGGACAGGGTGGGATGAGCAGTTCTTC.

This chain joins TRBV19 and TRBJ1-2; possible D gene TRBD1, 6 bases. V lost 7 bases, J lost 2 bases, and 14 bases lay in between. The germline CDR1 and CDR2 sequences are LNHDA and SQIVND (reference sequence). CDR3 length: 14 residues. The CDR3: CASTPGQPNYGYTF. The CDR3 nucleotides are TGTGCCAGTACCCCGGGACAACCAAACTATGGCTACACCTTC.

In its sample, this clone was seen once. J is TRBJ1-1 and V is TRBV13; perhaps TRBD1 as D (6 bases). Germline CDR1 and CDR2: PRHDT and FYEKMQ (reference sequence). CDR3 length equals 14 residues. The V end lost 4 bases, the J end lost 1 base, and 10 bases lay between the germline ends. CDR3 DNA: TGTGCCAGCAGCTCCTCGGACAGGAACACTGAAGCTTTCTTT. As protein: CASSSSDRNTEAFF.

This clone was recorded once. The V call is TRBV7-2, the J call TRBJ1-5; TRBD1 matches at 9 bases. The trim removed 7 bases at V and 7 bases at J, leaving 5 bases unmatched. The CDR3 covers 13 residues. The germline gives CDR1 SGHTA, CDR2 FQGNSA. Here the CDR3 reads CASTSTGGQPQHF. For the CDR3, the DNA is TGTGCCAGCACCTCGACAGGGGGGCAGCCCCAGCATTTT.

The gene calls are TRBV6-5 and TRBJ1-1, with 8 bases identical to TRBD1. Germline loops: CDR1 MNHEY, CDR2 SVGAGI. The CDR3 is 14 amino acids. The V and J ends lost 5 bases and 5 bases, in that order; junction bases with no gene match: 7. CDR3 in amino acids: CASSQTGGGTEAFF. The CDR3 DNA reads as TGTGCCAGCAGTCAAACAGGGGGTGGGACTGAAGCTTTCTTT.

The rearrangement links TRBV7-2 to TRBJ1-1; TRBD1 agrees at 9 bases. The germline V gene has CDR1 SGHTA and CDR2 FQGNSA. V gave up 8 bases and J gave up 7 bases; unmatched junction bases: 11. The CDR3 covers 14 residues. CDR3 sequence reads: CASAPRTGAIEAFF. Here the CDR3 DNA reads TGTGCCAGCGCCCCCCGGACAGGGGCGATTGAAGCTTTCTTT.

The rearrangement joins TRBV6-2 or TRBV6-3 to TRBJ2-7, with 9 bases lining up with TRBD1. Germline-derived CDR1 and CDR2 are MNHEY and SVGEGT. This CDR3 comprises 17 residues. Trimming cost V 5 bases and J 0 bases; bases outside gene matches: 11. The CDR3 region is CASSRPPGTGISYEQYV. The CDR3 DNA reads as TGTGCCAGCAGTCGCCCGCCCGGGACAGGGATCTCCTACGAGCAGTACGTC.

This clone appeared once. The chain couples TRBV6-6 to TRBJ1-5; 9 nucleotides align to TRBD1. The length of the CDR3 is 15 residues. The germline V gene encodes CDR1 MNHNY and CDR2 SVGAGI (reference sequence). Trimming took 6 bases from V and 3 from J; bases not matched to a gene: 6. CDR3 sequence reads: CASSPGTGINQPQHF. CDR3 nucleotide sequence: TGTGCCAGCAGCCCGGGGACAGGGATCAATCAGCCCCAGCATTTT.

The V call is TRBV7-9, the J call TRBJ1-4; 9 bases line up with TRBD1. The germline V gene has CDR1 SEHNR and CDR2 FQNEAQ (reference sequence). The CDR3 has 16 amino acids. J gave up 2 bases and V 4 bases, and 5 bases lay outside the gene matches. The CDR3, as DNA: TGTGCCAGCAGCTCCGGGGGACAGGGCACTAATGAAAAACTGTTTTTT. Amino acid sequence: CASSSGGQGTNEKLFF.

This chain joins TRBV2 and TRBJ1-2; 8 bases match TRBD1. The V segment lost 2 bases and the J segment 6 bases; nucleotides outside the gene matches: 8. The CDR3 totals 15 residues. The germline V gene encodes CDR1 SNHLY and CDR2 FYNNEI. CDR3 region: CASSELGRGRDGYTF. The CDR3 nucleotides read TGTGCCAGCAGTGAACTCGGCAGGGGGCGAGATGGCTACACCTTC.

The V gene is TRBV4-1, the J gene TRBJ2-4; tentatively, D is TRBD2 (5 bases). The length of the CDR3 is 14 residues. Trimming left V 1 base short and J 5 bases short, with 9 bases between. The germline CDR1 and CDR2 sequences are MGHRA and YSYEKL. The CDR3 region has the DNA TGCGCCAGCAGCCAAGGGCTGCGGGAAAACATTCAGTACTTC. It is translated as CASSQGLRENIQYF.

A remark on this clone: The same CDR3 arises from other DNA sequences in this sample as well. The chain couples TRBV27 to TRBJ1-5; D is ambiguous. This CDR3 is built from 13 residues. With 3 bases removed from V and 3 bases from J, the gap between germline ends came to 6 bases. CDR1 MNHEY and CDR2 SMNVEV come from the germline V gene (reference sequence). CDR3 residues: CASSLAVNQPQHF. The CDR3 coding sequence is TGTGCCAGCAGTTTGGCGGTCAATCAGCCCCAGCATTTT.

The chain has TRBV2 and TRBJ2-3, with 10 positions matching TRBD1. Unmatched junction bases numbered 4, after V lost 2 bases and J lost 5 bases. Germline V CDR1 and CDR2: SNHLY, FYNNEI. The CDR3 totals 15 residues. CDR3 sequence (DNA): TGTGCCAGCAGTGAATGGACAGGGGGAGGAGATACGCAGTATTTT. It translates to CASSEWTGGGDTQYF.